This T cell receptor (beta chain) was identified during a study of somatic mutations in cytotoxic T cells in rheumatoid arthritis. The wider study: Right after diagnosis, and before any treatment had started, patient peripheral blood (roughly 28 ml EDTA) was drawn. Regarding the study as a whole: For CD8+ T-cell clonality, rheumatoid arthritis patients and age-matched healthy controls did not differ significantly.

In germline, CDR1 is MGHRA, CDR2 YSYEKL. V was cut by 1 base and J by 7 bases, with 14 bases left in between. The CDR3 consists of 15 residues. TCRdb's copy holds only in-frame clones and misses some; the assay was immunoSEQ multiplex PCR. Of some 30,000 clones in the sample, roughly 86% were seen once. A word on this clone: The antigen remains undetermined.

The sample comprised CD8+ T cells sorted from blood. The source of this sequence is an adult with rheumatoid arthritis. The chain combines TRBV4-1 with TRBJ2-1; D is unresolved. The chain's CDR3 is CASSQVDGPPNEQFF. CDR3 DNA: TGCGCCAGCAGCCAAGTCGATGGACCGCCAAATGAGCAGTTCTTC.